This TCR beta chain was observed in a study of cytomegalovirus exposure and HLA in healthy donors. Study outcomes and limitations: The later analysis indicated that the majority of CMV-associated TCR beta chains appeared HLA-restricted.

About this clone: Its antigen is still unknown.

This CDR3 contains 14 residues. V gave up 5 bases and J gave up 1 base, with 11 bases separating them. Germline loops: CDR1 MNHNS, CDR2 SASEGT. The PCR made use of 60 Vbeta and 13 Jbeta primers. TCRdb keeps only in-frame clones here, not all; method: immunoSEQ multiplex PCR. This sample has about 220,000 clones, with approximately 80% found just once. Source material: PBMCs. The TCR comes from a boy under 10 years old in good health and CMV-seronegative. The chain joins TRBV6-1 to TRBJ1-1; D call uncertain. CDR3 bases: TGTGCCAGCAGTCCCCGAGGGAGGAACACTGAAGCTTTCTTT. It is translated as CASSPRGRNTEAFF.